This entry features one TCR beta chain sequence. This sample was taken from a study of blood T cell repertoires in COVID-19. Turning to the study itself: Sites in the United States, Italy and Spain provided acute and convalescent COVID-19 samples. Sources were T cells, B-cell-depleted T cells, or PBMCs; the material itself was cDNA or gDNA.

The CDR3 consists of 12 residues. Per the germline V gene, CDR1 is SQVTM and CDR2 is ANQGSEA. V dropped 6 bases and J dropped 7 bases, with 15 bases sitting between them. As handled by the study authors: Cell counts per sample came from amplifying reference gene primers. Assay: immunoSEQ multiplex PCR; the TCRdb copy retains only in-frame clones and omits some. V, J and clone size are those of that table, while D and trimming were read from the DNA. This sample has fewer than 200,000 clones; approximately 90% occur once, and the top ten carry 5.5% to 7%. The chain combines TRBV29-1 with TRBJ1-2; tentatively, D is TRBD1 (6 bases). Sequenced: peripheral blood. The clonotype originates from a man aged 35 to 55 with active or convalescent COVID-19. DNA for the CDR3: TGCAGCGTCACGGGGGGGCTAGGTGGCTACACCTTC. Encoded protein: CSVTGGLGGYTF.